The 20 T cell receptor beta chains listed next were all sequenced from one sample in a study of cytomegalovirus exposure and HLA in healthy donors. Primers for the PCR totalled 60 Vbeta and 13 Jbeta. Repertoires were generated with immunoSEQ multiplex PCR, while TCRdb's copy carries only in-frame clones and drops some. The table lists more than 150,000 clones, over 70% of them singletons, with 6.5% to 8.5% in the top ten. The sequenced material came from PBMCs. The receptors derive from a woman between 35 and 50 years old in good health and CMV-seropositive.

The chain recombines TRBV5-1 with TRBJ2-3; D is perhaps TRBD2 (7 bases). Deletions cut 4 bases from V and 3 bases from J, with 12 bases between. This CDR3 region has 14 residues. Germline V gives CDR1 SGHRS, CDR2 YFSETQ. The CDR3 is CASSRTAGTDTQYF. Written as DNA, the CDR3 is TGCGCCAGCAGCCGGACAGCGGGAACAGATACGCAGTATTTT. Supplemented by reference TRBV5-1 and TRBJ2-3, the full variable domain reads KAGVTQTPRYLIKTRGQQVTLSCSPISGHRSVSWYQQTPGQGLQFLFEYFSETQRNKGNFPGRFSGRQFSNSRSEMNVSTLELGDSALYLCASSRTAGTDTQYFGPGTRLTVL.

The sample holds one count of this clone. In the same sample, other DNA sequences code for this CDR3. The genes are TRBV4-3 and TRBJ1-1, with TRBD1 matching over 9 bases. This CDR3 contains 13 residues. Trimming removed 3 bases from V and 5 bases from J; junction bases left unmatched: 1. Germline CDR1 LGHNA, CDR2 YSLEER. The chain's CDR3 is CASSQDRGTEAFF. For the CDR3, the DNA is TGCGCCAGCAGCCAGGACAGGGGAACTGAAGCTTTCTTT.

This chain connects TRBV19 to TRBJ1-2; the D is unclear. The germline CDR1 and CDR2 sequences are LNHDA and SQIVND (reference sequence). This CDR3 contains 13 residues. The V gene lost 2 bases and the J gene lost 8 bases, with 12 bases spanning the gap. CDR3 DNA: TGTGCCAGTAGTATAAGCCCTGCTAGAGGCTACACCTTC. Translation gives CASSISPARGYTF. Complete variable domain (other parts from reference TRBV19 and TRBJ1-2): DGGITQSPKYLFRKEGQNVTLSCEQNLNHDAMYWYRQDPGQGLRLIYYSQIVNDFQKGDIAEGYSVSREKKESFPLTVTSAQKNPTAFYLCASSISPARGYTFGSGTRLTVV.

V usage is TRBV6-5 and J usage is TRBJ1-2; 7 nucleotides match TRBD1. This CDR3 contains 12 residues. Germline V lookup: CDR1 MNHEY, CDR2 SVGAGI. V lost 5 bases and J lost 7; bases outside the gene matches: 4. CDR3: CASSHQGGGYTF. The DNA for the CDR3 is TGTGCCAGCAGTCATCAGGGGGGTGGCTACACCTTC.

The chain is built from TRBV7-2 and TRBJ1-1; unclear D gene. This CDR3 region has 16 residues. Germline V gene data show CDR1 as SGHTA and CDR2 as FQGNSA. Trimming cost V 1 base and J 2 bases, with 14 bases left between them. CDR3 residues: CASSLVWPLLNTEAFF. CDR3 in DNA: TGTGCCAGCAGCTTAGTCTGGCCGCTACTAAACACTGAAGCTTTCTTT.

This clone has only a few counts. The chain links TRBV5-6 to TRBJ2-7; 11 bases map to TRBD1. After removal of 4 bases from V and 6 bases from J, the junction contained 9 bases not matched to a gene. The CDR3 spans 15 residues. Germline V gene sequence: CDR1 SGHDT, CDR2 YYEEEE. The CDR3 coding sequence is TGTGCCAGCAGCGGGAGGACAGGGGGCATCGGCGAGCAGTACTTC. As protein: CASSGRTGGIGEQYF.

This clone has just a few counts. The genes are TRBV27 and TRBJ2-5, with 8 bases aligning to TRBD2. The CDR3 consists of 15 residues. V lost 4 bases and J lost 3; bases outside the gene matches: 7. Per the germline V gene, CDR1 is MNHEY and CDR2 is SMNVEV (reference sequence). The DNA of the CDR3 is TGTGCCAGCAGTTCGGCGGGGGGCCCTGAAGAGACCCAGTACTTC. Its protein is CASSSAGGPEETQYF.

The chain is built from TRBV7-9 and TRBJ2-7, with D perhaps matching TRBD1 (6 bases). The CDR3 consists of 14 residues. Germline CDR1 is SEHNR and CDR2 is FQNEAQ (reference sequence). Trimming removed 4 bases at V and 3 bases at J, with 13 bases between. CDR3 bases: TGTGCCAGCAGCTCCGGCAGGGGCTTCTACGAGCAGTACTTC. It specifies CASSSGRGFYEQYF.

The chain uses TRBV28 and TRBJ2-7, with D possibly matching TRBD1 (6 bases). Germline lookup yields CDR1 MDHEN and CDR2 SYDVKM. This CDR3 comprises 12 residues. Trimming stripped 6 bases from V and 2 bases from J, with 8 bases between. The DNA of the CDR3 is TGTGCCAGCAGCAGGGGACCCTACGAGCAGTACTTC. This codes for CASSRGPYEQYF. The variable domain in full, with the rest retrieved from reference TRBV28 and TRBJ2-7, is DVKVTQSSRYLVKRTGEKVFLECVQDMDHENMFWYRQDPGLGLRLIYFSYDVKMKEKGDIPEGYSVSREKKERFSLILESASTNQTSMYLCASSRGPYEQYFGPGTRLTVT.

This clone was found a few times. The DNA is omitted, as the CDR3 cannot be located on it reliably, and the CDR3 follows TCRdb's listing. The gene calls are TRBV21-1 and TRBJ2-2; the table's D call, TRBD2, was not checked against the DNA. TRBV21-1 is deemed a pseudogene. The CDR3 is 20 amino acids long, termini counted. The CDR3 loop reads CASSDQGVAGGTIHTGELFF.

V gene TRBV6-5 combines with J gene TRBJ2-5; D possibly corresponds to TRBD1 (6 bases). This CDR3 spans 15 amino acids. CDR1 MNHEY and CDR2 SVGAGI come from the germline V gene. The V end lost 5 bases, the J end lost 5 bases, and 18 bases lay between the germline ends. CDR3 amino acids: CASSPPGSTGETQYF. The CDR3 DNA is TGTGCCAGCAGTCCGCCGGGCAGCACAGGGGAGACCCAGTACTTC.

The CDR3 nucleotides are TGTGCCAGCAGTGAAGCATACCGGACAGGCGGTCGGACCCAGTACTTC. Translation: CASSEAYRTGGRTQYF. The V call is TRBV2, the J call TRBJ2-5, with TRBD1 matching 7 bases. V was pared by 0 bases and J by 7 bases, with 11 bases of the junction left unmatched. CDR3 size: 16 residues. In germline, CDR1 is SNHLY, CDR2 FYNNEI.

This clone has just a few counts. This chain links TRBV18 with TRBJ1-1, with D uncertain. Germline V gives CDR1 KGHSH, CDR2 LQKENI. CDR3 length equals 13 residues. The V end was cut by 3 bases, the J end by 0 bases, with 5 bases between. CDR3 loop: CASSPPLNTEAFF. CDR3 nucleotide sequence: TGTGCCAGCTCACCTCCATTGAACACTGAAGCTTTCTTT. Supplemented by reference TRBV18 and TRBJ1-1, the full variable domain reads NAGVMQNPRHLVRRRGQEARLRCSPMKGHSHVYWYRQLPEEGLKFMVYLQKENIIDESGMPKERFSAEFPKEGPSILRIQQVVRGDSAAYFCASSPPLNTEAFFGQGTRLTVV.

This rearrangement joins TRBV21-1 to TRBJ1-6; TRBD1 is taken as the D call from the table, unchecked against the DNA. TRBV21-1 is termed a pseudogene. CDR3 size: 15 residues. In DNA form, the CDR3 reads TGTGCCAGCAGCAAAACGACAGTCTATAATTCACCCCTCCACTTT. Translating gives CASSKTTVYNSPLHF.

The chain uses TRBV19 and TRBJ2-7; no firm D call. V was shortened by 6 bases and J by 3 bases, with 21 bases between the two germline ends. CDR1 and CDR2 (germline): LNHDA, SQIVND (reference sequence). The CDR3 covers 16 residues. CDR3 bases: TGTGCCAGTAGCCCCTTTTTGTCACCCGCCGGCTACGAGCAGTACTTC. It is translated as CASSPFLSPAGYEQYF.

This sequence joins TRBV2 and TRBJ2-7, with unresolved D. Between the trimmed V and J ends, which lost 4 bases and 6 bases, there was a span of 7 bases. CDR1 is SNHLY, CDR2 FYNNEI, per germline. The CDR3 has 11 amino acids. The CDR3 spells CASSVYTEQYF. CDR3 bases: TGTGCCAGCAGTGTCTATACCGAGCAGTACTTC. The full variable domain, rest sourced from reference TRBV2 and TRBJ2-7, is EPEVTQTPSHQVTQMGQEVILRCVPISNHLYFYWYRQILGQKVEFLVSFYNNEISEKSEIFDDQFSVERPDGSNFTLKIRSTKLEDSAMYFCASSVYTEQYFGPGTRLTVT.

This chain uses TRBV27 with TRBJ2-4, with 9 bases fitting TRBD1. The CDR3 has 14 amino acids. The V gene's germline CDR1 is MNHEY and CDR2 SMNVEV (reference sequence). The V and J ends lost 5 bases and 7 bases, in that order; junction bases with no gene match: 6. CDR3 loop: CASSRTGTGNIQYF. CDR3 bases: TGTGCCAGCAGTAGGACCGGGACAGGGAACATTCAGTACTTC.

This rearrangement joins TRBV7-9 to TRBJ1-3; 8 bases align to TRBD1. The ends lost 5 bases at V and 3 bases at J; junction bases unmatched: 3. The CDR3 sequence is 14 residues long. The germline V gene encodes CDR1 SEHNR and CDR2 FQNEAQ (reference sequence). CDR3 sequence reads: CASSPDRGGNTIYF. The CDR3 DNA reads TGTGCCAGCAGCCCCGACAGGGGTGGAAACACCATATATTTT.

The rearrangement links TRBV25-1 to TRBJ1-1; a possible D gene is TRBD1 (6 bases). V was pared by 7 bases and J by 4 bases, with 10 bases between. CDR1 is MGHDK and CDR2 is SYGVNS in the germline V gene. The CDR3 has 12 amino acids. The CDR3 DNA reads as TGTGCCAGCACCCTACAGGGCACTGAAGCTTTCTTT. Encoded protein: CASTLQGTEAFF.

This chain connects TRBV29-1 to TRBJ2-5, with 7 nucleotides matching TRBD2. The CDR3 sequence is 15 residues long. The germline V gene has CDR1 SQVTM and CDR2 ANQGSEA. V lost 4 bases and J lost 5; bases outside the gene matches: 13. In DNA form, the CDR3 reads TGCAGCGTTGGAGAGTCGGGAGGAATGTATGAGACCCAGTACTTC. Its translation: CSVGESGGMYETQYF.